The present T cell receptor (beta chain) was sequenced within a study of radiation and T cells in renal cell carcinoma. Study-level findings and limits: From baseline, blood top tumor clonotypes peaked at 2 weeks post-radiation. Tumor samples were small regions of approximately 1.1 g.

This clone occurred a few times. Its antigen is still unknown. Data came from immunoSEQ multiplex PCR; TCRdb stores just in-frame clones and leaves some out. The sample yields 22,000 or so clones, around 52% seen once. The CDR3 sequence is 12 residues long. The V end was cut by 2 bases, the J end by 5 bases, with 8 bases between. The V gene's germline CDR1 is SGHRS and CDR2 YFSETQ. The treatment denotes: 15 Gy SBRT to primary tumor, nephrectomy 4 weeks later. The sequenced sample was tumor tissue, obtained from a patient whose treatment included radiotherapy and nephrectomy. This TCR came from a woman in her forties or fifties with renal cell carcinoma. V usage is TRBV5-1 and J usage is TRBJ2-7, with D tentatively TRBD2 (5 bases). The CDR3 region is CASSLLGDEQYF. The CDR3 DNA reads TGCGCCAGCAGCTTACTAGGAGACGAGCAGTACTTC. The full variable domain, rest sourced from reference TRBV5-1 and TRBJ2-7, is KAGVTQTPRYLIKTRGQQVTLSCSPISGHRSVSWYQQTPGQGLQFLFEYFSETQRNKGNFPGRFSGRQFSNSRSEMNVSTLELGDSALYLCASSLLGDEQYFGPGTRLTVT.